Presented here are 25 T cell receptor beta chains from one specimen sequenced in a study of breast tumors, draining lymph nodes, adjacent tissues (dated by TCRdb to the mid-2010s). Library construction relied on multiplex PCR. Sequencing took place on an Illumina HiSeq 2000. TCRdb reworked the public reads: Q25 trimming with fastp, MiXCR clone assembly, productive beta chains retained. Each entry is one CDR3 protein sequence, shown with its most common DNA and genes. The sample table holds over 250,000 distinct CDR3 sequences, of which roughly 31% were seen once. Together, the top ten hold approximately 1% of the sample. Lymph node samples were obtained from the axillary draining lymph nodes of breast cancer patients. Sequencing was done on a sample of axillary lymph node tissue. The receptors were gathered from a female donor with breast cancer. Some clones in this sample may be carry-over from other donors' samples.

For this clonotype: A much larger clone differs by one base, so this may be a read error. V usage is TRBV4-1 and J usage is TRBJ1-3; D is unresolved. This CDR3 has 21 residues. In germline, CDR1 is MGHRA, CDR2 YSYEKL. The CDR3 region is CASSQEARSKGRVSSGNTTYF. CDR3 DNA sequence: TGTGCCAGCAGCCAAGAAGCACGGTCCAAAGGACGGGTGTCCTCTGGAAACACCACATATTTT.

This clonotype occurred many times. This chain uses TRBV10-3 with TRBJ2-2; 11 nucleotides agree with TRBD2. CDR3 length: 14 amino acids. From germline, CDR1 is ENHRY and CDR2 SYGVKD. With 10 bases clipped from V and 3 bases from J, the junction kept 4 bases outside the gene matches. CDR3 loop: CATFSGRDTGELFF. CDR3 nucleotide sequence: TGTGCCACATTTAGCGGGAGGGACACCGGGGAGCTGTTTTTT.

Notes on this clonotype: Just one base apart from a much larger clone, this may be a read error. The V and J genes are TRBV10-1 and TRBJ2-4; D might be TRBD2 (6 bases). The V end was cut by 5 bases, the J end by 9 bases, with 17 bases between. Germline V gene sequence: CDR1 WNHNN, CDR2 SYGVQD (reference sequence). The CDR3 covers 14 residues. CDR3 DNA: TGCGCCAGCAGTATAGGGACTTACTCGAGCATTCAGTACTTC. Its protein product is CASSIGTYSSIQYF.

This clonotype was observed a handful of times. The rearrangement links TRBV28 to TRBJ2-7; D is perhaps TRBD2 (7 bases). Germline V gene data show CDR1 as MDHEN and CDR2 as SYDVKM. The length of the CDR3 is 13 residues. V lost 5 bases to trimming and J lost 2 bases, with 10 bases between them. The CDR3 DNA is TGTGCCAGCAGTGGGGGGGGCACCTACGAGCAGTACTTC. Protein: CASSGGGTYEQYF.

This chain joins TRBV7-2 and TRBJ2-3; D assignment may be TRBD1 or TRBD2 (5 bases each). V lost 1 base and J 11 bases, leaving 19 bases between the germline ends. The CDR3 length is 15 residues. The germline CDR1 and CDR2 sequences are SGHTA and FQGNSA. CDR3 region: CASSLDGDPYNEQYF. CDR3 in DNA: TGTGCCAGCAGCTTAGACGGGGACCCCTACAATGAGCAGTATTTT.

Remarks on this clonotype: The conserved closing phenylalanine or tryptophan is absent in this CDR3, likely reflecting a read error. The chain joins TRBV14 to TRBJ2-7; TRBD1 might be the D (6 bases). The germline V gene has CDR1 SGHDN and CDR2 FVKESK. The CDR3 is 17 amino acids. The V and J ends lost 1 base and 3 bases respectively, with 19 bases between them. The CDR3 DNA reads as TGTGCCAGCAGCCAAGGGAGTTGGGGGACACAATACTACGAGCAGTACCTC. It encodes CASSQGSWGTQYYEQYL.

This clonotype has just a few counts. The junction and the germline gene differ at one end; a read error may be behind it. The rearrangement links TRBV20-1 to TRBJ2-1; D might be TRBD1 (6 bases). The CDR3 has 14 residues. Germline V gene data show CDR1 as DFQATT and CDR2 as SNEGSKA (reference sequence). The CDR3 DNA reads TGCAGTGCCGGTACGGGACAACCTTACACTGAGCAGTTCTTC. Residues: CSAGTGQPYTEQFF.

This clonotype was picked up many times. The J gene is TRBJ2-7, the V gene TRBV19; D uncertain. Per germline, CDR1 LNHDA and CDR2 SQIVND (reference sequence). Trimming shortened V by 11 bases and J by 6 bases, and 8 bases separated the two germline ends. CDR3 size: 9 residues. In DNA, the CDR3 is TGTGCCCGACCGGGCGAGCAGTACTTC. This translates into CARPGEQYF.

This chain uses TRBV12-3 or TRBV12-4 with TRBJ1-5; TRBD1 might be the D (5 bases). V shed 2 bases and J shed 4 bases, with 9 bases lying between them. This CDR3 spans 14 amino acids. CDR3: CASSLSGANQPQHF. The CDR3 DNA reads as TGTGCCAGCAGTTTAAGTGGGGCTAATCAGCCCCAGCATTTT.

This clonotype was picked up many times. The chain carries TRBV10-1 and TRBJ2-5; a weak D match, TRBD1 (6 bases). V was cut by 3 bases and J by 2 bases, with 13 bases left in between. The CDR3 spans 15 residues. CDR1 is WNHNN and CDR2 is SYGVQD in the germline V gene (reference sequence). The CDR3 loop reads CASSDTAGAQETQYF. CDR3 sequence (DNA): TGCGCCAGCAGTGATACGGCAGGGGCACAAGAGACCCAGTACTTC.

This clonotype was seen more than once but under ten times. This could be a read error, since a much larger clone is one nucleotide away. The chain has TRBV19 and TRBJ2-3; 14 positions match TRBD2. The CDR3 totals 17 residues. Germline V lookup: CDR1 LNHDA, CDR2 SQIVND (reference sequence). CDR3 coding DNA: TGTGCCAGTAGTCCCCAAGGGACTAGCGGGAGTGAAGATACGCAGTCTTTT. Encoded protein: CASSPQGTSGSEDTQSF. Based on the CDR3 plus reference TRBV19 and TRBJ2-3, the full variable domain is DGGITQSPKYLFRKEGQNVTLSCEQNLNHDAMYWYRQDPGQGLRLIYYSQIVNDFQKGDIAEGYSVSREKKESFPLTVTSAQKNPTAFYLCASSPQGTSGSEDTQSFGPGTRLTVL.

In this sample, this clonotype turned up many times. The chain recombines TRBV24-1 with TRBJ2-3, with TRBD1 identical over 7 bases. Trimming took 5 bases from V and 6 from J; bases not matched to a gene: 4. The V gene's germline CDR1 is KGHDR and CDR2 SFDVKD. CDR3 length: 13 residues. The CDR3 DNA reads TGTGCCACCAGTGGACAGGGCGGGGATACGCAGTATTTT. As protein: CATSGQGGDTQYF.

This clonotype has at least ten counts. The rearrangement links TRBV7-8 to TRBJ2-1; possibly TRBD2 for D (6 bases). Germline V gene data show CDR1 as SGHVS and CDR2 as FQNEAQ. V lost 1 base, J lost 8 bases, and 12 bases lay in between. The CDR3 contains 14 residues. CDR3 in DNA: TGTGCCAGCAGCTTAGAACGCGGAGGGGATGAGCAGTTCTTC. It is translated as CASSLERGGDEQFF. Full variable domain (missing parts from reference TRBV7-8 and TRBJ2-1): GAGVSQSPRYKVAKRGQDVALRCDPISGHVSLFWYQQALGQGPEFLTYFQNEAQLDKSGLPSDRFFAERPEGSVSTLKIQRTQQEDSAVYLCASSLERGGDEQFFGPGTRLTVL.

This clonotype was detected ten times or more. The chain employs TRBV4-3 and TRBJ2-7; TRBD2 aligns across 7 bases. Germline assignment: CDR1 LGHNA and CDR2 YSLEER. CDR3 length: 13 residues. The V and J ends lost 0 bases and 7 bases, in that order; junction bases with no gene match: 3. CDR3 bases: TGCGCCAGCAGCCAAGATCCGGGACTAGAGCAGTACTTC. This sequence encodes CASSQDPGLEQYF.

This clonotype has at least ten counts. The chain couples TRBV6-5 to TRBJ1-5, with D unclear. Germline-derived CDR1 and CDR2 are MNHEY and SVGAGI. The CDR3 is 12 residues long. Trimming removed 6 bases at V and 5 bases at J, with 8 bases between. Written as DNA, the CDR3 is TGTGCCAGCAGGAGCGGAGATCAGCCCCAGCATTTT. It codes for CASRSGDQPQHF.

This chain joins TRBV28 and TRBJ1-5; D is unresolved. The CDR3 sequence is 14 residues long. The V end lost 6 bases, the J end lost 7 bases, and 16 bases lay between the germline ends. In germline, CDR1 is MDHEN, CDR2 SYDVKM. This CDR3 reads CASSDFGRRQPQHF. The CDR3 DNA reads as TGTGCCAGCAGCGACTTCGGACGGAGGCAGCCCCAGCATTTT.

Notes on this clonotype: This could be a read error, since a much larger clone is one nucleotide away. This rearrangement joins TRBV19 to TRBJ2-2; D is possibly TRBD1 or TRBD2 (5 bases each). Germline loops: CDR1 LNHDA, CDR2 SQIVND (reference sequence). The CDR3 has 18 residues. As DNA, the CDR3 is TGTGCCAGTAGTATGGGGCCCAGGGCGCCCGAGAACACCGGGGAGCCGTTTTTT. This sequence encodes CASSMGPRAPENTGEPFF.

This clonotype has ten or more counts. In DNA, the CDR3 is TGTGCCAGCAGCGCGAGAGTAGGGGGGTACGAGCAGTACTTC. Encoded protein: CASSARVGGYEQYF. The chain joins TRBV9 to TRBJ2-7, with D tentatively TRBD1 or TRBD2 (6 bases each). Trimming shortened V by 3 bases and J by 4 bases, and 14 bases separated the two germline ends. This CDR3 contains 14 residues. Germline V lookup: CDR1 SGDLS, CDR2 YYNGEE.

This clonotype appeared a few times. A much larger clone differs by one base, so this may be a read error. The chain couples TRBV20-1 to TRBJ2-3; 9 bases are shared with TRBD2. The germline gives CDR1 DFQATT, CDR2 SNEGSKA (reference sequence). The V and J ends lost 2 bases and 8 bases, in that order; junction bases with no gene match: 8. The CDR3 is 14 amino acids. The CDR3 bases are TGCAGTGCTAGAAAGGTAGCGGGAGCGGCTACGCAGTATTTT. This translates into CSARKVAGAATQYF.

At least ten counts were recorded for this clonotype. The rearrangement uses TRBV7-9 and TRBJ1-5, with 9 nucleotides matching TRBD1. The CDR3 has 17 amino acids. Germline V lookup: CDR1 SEHNR, CDR2 FQNEAQ (reference sequence). The ends lost 3 bases at V and 0 bases at J; junction bases unmatched: 6. CDR3 in amino acids: CASSFWGTGRSNQPQHF. Written as DNA, the CDR3 is TGTGCCAGCAGCTTTTGGGGGACAGGGCGTAGCAATCAGCCCCAGCATTTT. Using reference TRBV7-9 and TRBJ1-5 for the parts outside the CDR3, the full variable domain is DTGVSQNPRHKITKRGQNVTFRCDPISEHNRLYWYRQTLGQGPEFLTYFQNEAQLEKSRLLSDRFSAERPKGSFSTLEIQRTEQGDSAMYLCASSFWGTGRSNQPQHFGDGTRLSIL.

This clonotype was seen ten or more times. The chain recombines TRBV5-6 with TRBJ1-2; 9 nucleotides line up with TRBD1. The CDR3 runs to 15 residues. Germline CDR1 SGHDT, CDR2 YYEEEE. V shed 1 base, J shed 5 bases, and the junction held 6 bases outside the gene matches. In nucleotides, the CDR3 is TGTGCCAGCAGCTTGAGGGGACAGGGCTCGTATGGCTACACCTTC. Amino acid sequence: CASSLRGQGSYGYTF. The full variable domain, completed using reference TRBV5-6 and TRBJ1-2, is DAGVTQSPTHLIKTRGQQVTLRCSPKSGHDTVSWYQQALGQGPQFIFQYYEEEERQRGNFPDRFSGHQFPNYSSELNVNALLLGDSALYLCASSLRGQGSYGYTFGSGTRLTVV.

This clonotype has at least ten counts. The chain uses TRBV4-2 and TRBJ2-2; TRBD2 matches 8 bases. CDR1 is LGHNA, CDR2 YNFKEQ, per germline. CDR3 length: 15 residues. V lost 8 bases, J lost 0 bases, and 5 bases stayed unmatched. CDR3 residues: CASGFSGANTGELFF. The DNA for the CDR3 is TGTGCCAGCGGATTTAGCGGGGCGAACACCGGGGAGCTGTTTTTT.

This clonotype was counted ten times or more. V gene TRBV18 combines with J gene TRBJ2-5, with D maybe TRBD1 (6 bases). CDR1 is KGHSH, CDR2 LQKENI, per germline. This CDR3 contains 13 residues. Trimming removed 4 bases at V and 1 base at J, with 7 bases between. The CDR3 sequence: CASSRQAQETQYF. In nucleotides, the CDR3 is TGTGCCAGCTCACGACAGGCCCAAGAGACCCAGTACTTC. Supplemented by reference TRBV18 and TRBJ2-5, the full variable domain reads NAGVMQNPRHLVRRRGQEARLRCSPMKGHSHVYWYRQLPEEGLKFMVYLQKENIIDESGMPKERFSAEFPKEGPSILRIQQVVRGDSAAYFCASSRQAQETQYFGPGTRLLVL.

This clonotype has just a few counts. The V gene is TRBV6-2 or TRBV6-3, the J gene TRBJ2-7; D is unresolved. This CDR3 has 12 amino acids. CDR1 is MNHEY and CDR2 is SVGEGT in the germline V gene. With 8 bases removed from V and 2 bases from J, the gap between germline ends came to 10 bases. The CDR3 here is CASLGNTYEQYF. In nucleotides, the CDR3 is TGTGCCAGCCTGGGCAACACCTACGAGCAGTACTTC.

Ten or more counts support this clonotype. The chain employs TRBV12-3 or TRBV12-4 and TRBJ2-1; 10 bases are shared with TRBD2. This CDR3 spans 15 amino acids. The V and J ends lost 5 bases and 6 bases, in that order; junction bases with no gene match: 7. The CDR3 DNA reads TGTGCCAGCAGTCTCGCTAGCGGGAGAGGCAATGAGCAGTTCTTC. Translation gives CASSLASGRGNEQFF.